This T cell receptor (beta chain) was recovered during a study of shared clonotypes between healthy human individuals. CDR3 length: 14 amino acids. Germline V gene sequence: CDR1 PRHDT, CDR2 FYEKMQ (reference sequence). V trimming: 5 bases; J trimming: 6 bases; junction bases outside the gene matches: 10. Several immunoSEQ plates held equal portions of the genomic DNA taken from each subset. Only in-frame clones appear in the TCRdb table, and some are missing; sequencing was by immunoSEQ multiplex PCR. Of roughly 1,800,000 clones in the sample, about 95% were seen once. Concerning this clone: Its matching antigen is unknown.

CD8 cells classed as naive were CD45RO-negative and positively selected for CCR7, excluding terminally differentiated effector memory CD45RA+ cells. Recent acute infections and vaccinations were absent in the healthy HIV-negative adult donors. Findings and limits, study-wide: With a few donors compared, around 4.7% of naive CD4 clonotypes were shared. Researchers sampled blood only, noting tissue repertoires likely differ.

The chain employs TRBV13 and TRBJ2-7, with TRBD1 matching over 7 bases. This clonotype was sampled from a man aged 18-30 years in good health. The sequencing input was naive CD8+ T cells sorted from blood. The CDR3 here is CASSGRDRLGEQYF. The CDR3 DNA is TGTGCCAGCAGCGGCCGGGACAGACTGGGCGAGCAGTACTTC.